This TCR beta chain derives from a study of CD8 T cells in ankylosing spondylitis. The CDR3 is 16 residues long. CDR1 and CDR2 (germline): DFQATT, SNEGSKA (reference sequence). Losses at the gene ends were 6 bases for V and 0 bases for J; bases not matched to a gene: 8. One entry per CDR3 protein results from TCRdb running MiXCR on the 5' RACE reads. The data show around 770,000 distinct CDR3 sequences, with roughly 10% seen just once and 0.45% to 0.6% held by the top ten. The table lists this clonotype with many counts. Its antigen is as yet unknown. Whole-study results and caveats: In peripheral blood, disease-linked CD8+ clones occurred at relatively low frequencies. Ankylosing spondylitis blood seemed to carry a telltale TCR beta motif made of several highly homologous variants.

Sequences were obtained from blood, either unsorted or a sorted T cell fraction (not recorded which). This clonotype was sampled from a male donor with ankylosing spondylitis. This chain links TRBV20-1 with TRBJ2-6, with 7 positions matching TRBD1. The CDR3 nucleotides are TGCAGTGCCGCGACAGGGCCGAGCTCTGGGGCCAACGTCCTGACTTTC. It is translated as CSAATGPSSGANVLTF.